Below are 31 T cell receptor beta chains sequenced from a single sample in a study of Graves' ophthalmopathy and Graves' hyperthyroidism. The TCR beta CDR3 regions underwent amplification from RNA transcripts. An initial RT-PCR round employing HTBI primers preceded a second-round multiplex PCR. Each CDR3 protein gets one entry after TCRdb re-called the multiplex PCR reads with MiXCR. The sample contains 900,000 to 1,200,000 distinct CDR3 sequences, about 40% of which appear only once. The sample taken for sequencing was peripheral blood or thyroid tissue (not recorded which). All receptors derive from an adult man with Graves' hyperthyroidism.

This clonotype was counted ten times or more. The junction differs from germline at one of its ends, possibly a read error. This sequence joins TRBV29-1 and TRBJ2-7; D may match TRBD1 or TRBD2 (6 bases each). Germline CDR1 SQVTM, CDR2 ANQGSEA. The CDR3 contains 9 residues. CDR3: CSVEGGGNF. The CDR3 DNA reads TGCAGCGTTGAGGGGGGCGGTAACTTC.

This clonotype was observed a few times. The V and J genes are TRBV29-1 and TRBJ1-1; no definite D call. Looked up from germline, CDR1 is SQVTM and CDR2 is ANQGSEA. The CDR3 is 13 amino acids. The germline V and J ends were trimmed by 6 bases and 4 bases, with 15 bases remaining between them. The CDR3 DNA reads as TGCAGCGTCTCAGGTTCGGGTGGCACTGAAGCTTTCTTT. Translation: CSVSGSGGTEAFF.

This clonotype was seen many times. This sequence joins TRBV29-1 and TRBJ1-1, with D unclear. Looked up from germline, CDR1 is SQVTM and CDR2 is ANQGSEA. The CDR3 runs to 13 residues. With 3 bases removed from V and 10 bases from J, the gap between germline ends came to 18 bases. CDR3 region: CSVERRLAKGAFF. The CDR3 DNA reads TGCAGCGTTGAGCGCCGACTAGCTAAAGGAGCTTTCTTT.

The chain employs TRBV20-1 and TRBJ2-5, with 11 bases that match TRBD2. The germline gives CDR1 DFQATT, CDR2 SNEGSKA (reference sequence). The CDR3 spans 15 residues. The J segment lost 11 bases and the V segment lost 4 bases, leaving 15 bases of the junction unmatched. This CDR3 is CSATSGGPGADTQYF. CDR3 DNA: TGCAGTGCTACTAGCGGGGGGCCCGGGGCAGATACGCAGTACTTC.

This clonotype was observed a few times. This chain connects TRBV19 to TRBJ2-6; D ambiguous. Germline lookup yields CDR1 LNHDA and CDR2 SQIVND (reference sequence). V was trimmed by 7 bases and J by 2 bases, leaving 9 bases between them. The CDR3 is 14 amino acids. This CDR3 is CASTKVPGANVLTF. In nucleotides, the CDR3 is TGTGCCAGTACCAAGGTCCCTGGGGCCAACGTCCTGACTTTC.

This clonotype was seen ten or more times. The V gene is TRBV24-1, the J gene TRBJ2-7, with a weak D call TRBD2 (5 bases). The CDR3 covers 13 residues. CDR1 is KGHDR, CDR2 SFDVKD, per germline. Deletions cut 5 bases from V and 3 bases from J, with 10 bases between. CDR3 coding DNA: TGTGCCACCAGTGTCGCAGGAGGCTACGAGCAGTACTTC. This codes for CATSVAGGYEQYF.

This clonotype was recorded at least ten times. The gene calls are TRBV24-1 and TRBJ2-5; TRBD1 agrees at 8 bases. The CDR3 length is 15 residues. Trimming took 3 bases from V and 4 from J; bases not matched to a gene: 6. Germline V gene sequence: CDR1 KGHDR, CDR2 SFDVKD. The CDR3 sequence: CATSDPGTGAETQYF. The CDR3 coding sequence is TGTGCCACCAGTGATCCTGGGACAGGCGCAGAGACCCAGTACTTC.

This clonotype appeared many times. The chain is built from TRBV29-1 and TRBJ2-5; D is uncertain. V was trimmed by 1 base and J by 5 bases, leaving 11 bases between them. The CDR3 contains 13 residues. Germline V gene data show CDR1 as SQVTM and CDR2 as ANQGSEA. CDR3 nucleotide sequence: TGCAGCGTTGAAGTTCCGGTCCGGGAGACCCAGTACTTC. This gives the protein CSVEVPVRETQYF.

The chain joins TRBV10-2 to TRBJ2-5, with a tentative D call TRBD1 (6 bases). The CDR3 covers 13 residues. Looked up from germline, CDR1 is WSHSY and CDR2 is SAAADI. The V and J ends lost 0 bases and 9 bases respectively, with 11 bases between them. The CDR3 sequence is CASSESGGKSQYF. CDR3 DNA: TGCGCCAGCAGTGAGTCTGGGGGCAAGTCCCAGTACTTC.

This sequence joins TRBV28 and TRBJ1-2; 9 bases fit TRBD1. The junction had 5 bases not matched to a gene; V was cut back by 3 bases and J by 3 bases. The CDR3 loop spans 15 amino acids. CDR1 MDHEN and CDR2 SYDVKM come from the germline V gene. The CDR3 DNA is TGTGCCAGCAGTTTTGGCGGGACAGGGTACTATGGCTACACCTTC. It is translated as CASSFGGTGYYGYTF.

This clonotype has ten or more counts. The genes are TRBV7-9 and TRBJ2-7, with D uncertain. V lost 5 bases and J 3 bases, leaving 14 bases between the germline ends. The CDR3 sequence is 14 residues long. The germline CDR1 and CDR2 sequences are SEHNR and FQNEAQ (reference sequence). The CDR3 sequence is CASSQSAMGYEQYF. Written as DNA, the CDR3 is TGTGCCAGCAGCCAATCGGCGATGGGCTACGAGCAGTACTTC.

The sample holds many counts of this clonotype. The genes are TRBV10-3 and TRBJ1-1; 7 nucleotides match TRBD1. V gave up 6 bases and J gave up 5 bases; unmatched junction bases: 18. CDR1 ENHRY and CDR2 SYGVKD come from the germline V gene. The CDR3 loop spans 17 amino acids. CDR3 amino acids: CAISHSQGVMVRTEAFF. CDR3 DNA sequence: TGTGCCATCAGCCATTCTCAGGGGGTGATGGTTCGGACTGAAGCTTTCTTT.

This clonotype was observed a few times. J is TRBJ1-2 and V is TRBV6-5; maybe TRBD1 (5 bases). Trimming took 6 bases from V and 13 from J, leaving 21 bases between them. This CDR3 is built from 13 residues. The germline V gene encodes CDR1 MNHEY and CDR2 SVGAGI. The CDR3 DNA reads TGTGCCAGCAGACAGCCGGGACTAGCGGGGTTCACCTTC. Its protein is CASRQPGLAGFTF.

For this clonotype: It is likely a read error, because the conserved phenylalanine at the end of the CDR3 is missing. The rearrangement uses TRBV11-2 and TRBJ1-2, with D possibly TRBD1 on 6 matching bases. The CDR3 is made up of 15 amino acids. Trimming cost V 5 bases and J 4 bases, with 17 bases left between them. Germline loops: CDR1 SGHAT, CDR2 FQNNGV. The CDR3 reads CASSQDGLDSYGYTI. CDR3 DNA: TGTGCCAGCAGCCAAGATGGATTGGACAGCTATGGCTACACCATC.

The chain is built from TRBV6-6 and TRBJ2-5; D may correspond to TRBD1 or TRBD2 (5 bases each). The CDR3 contains 14 residues. Per the germline V gene, CDR1 is MNHNY and CDR2 is SVGAGI (reference sequence). Trimming pared 6 bases from V and 2 bases from J, leaving 13 bases between. CDR3 nucleotide sequence: TGTGCCAGCAGCCCCGGGGCCCCACAAGAGACCCAGTACTTC. Translating gives CASSPGAPQETQYF.

The V call is TRBV27, the J call TRBJ1-4; 7 positions agree with TRBD1. Germline V CDR1 and CDR2: MNHEY, SMNVEV (reference sequence). CDR3 length: 14 residues. Trimming at V came to 4 bases and at J to 8 bases, leaving 7 bases not matched to a gene. The CDR3 sequence is CASSSWTGGEKLFF. CDR3 DNA sequence: TGTGCCAGCAGTTCGTGGACAGGTGGCGAAAAACTGTTTTTT.

This clonotype was counted only a few times. The gene calls are TRBV12-3 or TRBV12-4 and TRBJ2-7, with D perhaps TRBD1 (5 bases). The V end lost 5 bases, the J end lost 2 bases, and 13 bases lay between the germline ends. The CDR3 contains 14 residues. DNA of the CDR3: TGTGCCAGCAGTCGACAGACTCCGCCCTACGAGCAGTACTTC. This encodes CASSRQTPPYEQYF.

This clonotype was recorded at least ten times. The chain combines TRBV20-1 with TRBJ2-7; tentatively, D is TRBD2 (7 bases). Per the germline V gene, CDR1 is DFQATT and CDR2 is SNEGSKA (reference sequence). The CDR3 consists of 13 residues. The ends were cut back, 3 bases at V and 3 bases at J, with 12 bases in the middle. As DNA, the CDR3 is TGCAGTGCTAGCGGGGGGCCGATCTACGAGCAGTACTTC. It yields the protein CSASGGPIYEQYF.

Note on this clonotype: The CDR3 does not end in the conserved phenylalanine or tryptophan, so this is likely a read error. This sequence joins TRBV11-2 and TRBJ2-7; no definite D call. Germline-derived CDR1 and CDR2 are SGHAT and FQNNGV. This CDR3 comprises 11 residues. V was pared by 2 bases and J by 4 bases, with 3 bases between. The CDR3 nucleotides read TGTGCCAGCAGCTTATTTTACGAGCAGTACCTC. Residues: CASSLFYEQYL.

This clonotype has at least ten counts. This chain joins TRBV7-6 and TRBJ2-7; no clear D gene. Deletions cut 5 bases from V and 2 bases from J, with 13 bases between. The CDR3 length is 14 residues. Germline assignment: CDR1 SGHVS and CDR2 FNYEAQ. Here the CDR3 reads CASSTGPETYEQYF. CDR3 coding DNA: TGTGCCAGCAGCACCGGCCCAGAGACCTACGAGCAGTACTTC.

The V gene is TRBV18, the J gene TRBJ1-3, with D perhaps matching TRBD1 (5 bases). In germline, CDR1 is KGHSH, CDR2 LQKENI. This CDR3 has 15 residues. Trimming removed 4 bases at V and 0 bases at J, with 10 bases between. The CDR3 bases are TGTGCCAGCTCACGTTACGACAGCTCTGGAAACACCATATATTTT. This translates into CASSRYDSSGNTIYF. The full variable domain, rest sourced from reference TRBV18 and TRBJ1-3, is NAGVMQNPRHLVRRRGQEARLRCSPMKGHSHVYWYRQLPEEGLKFMVYLQKENIIDESGMPKERFSAEFPKEGPSILRIQQVVRGDSAAYFCASSRYDSSGNTIYFGEGSWLTVV.

This clonotype was recorded a few times. This rearrangement joins TRBV2 to TRBJ2-5; D may be TRBD2 (5 bases). The V gene's germline CDR1 is SNHLY and CDR2 FYNNEI. The V end lost 6 bases, the J end lost 11 bases, and 22 bases lay between the germline ends. This CDR3 comprises 14 residues. CDR3 DNA: TGTGCCAGCAGCGGCAGGATGAGGGTATGGGAGCAGTACTTC. Its translation: CASSGRMRVWEQYF.

The chain employs TRBV2 and TRBJ2-7, with a tentative D call TRBD1 (6 bases). The V gene's germline CDR1 is SNHLY and CDR2 FYNNEI. This CDR3 contains 14 residues. Trimming shortened V by 4 bases and J by 2 bases, and 12 bases separated the two germline ends. The CDR3 DNA reads as TGTGCCAGCAGTGCCGAGGGACAAACCTACGAGCAGTACTTC. This sequence encodes CASSAEGQTYEQYF.

This chain connects TRBV28 to TRBJ1-1; no definite D call. V was cut by 7 bases and J by 1 base, with 7 bases left in between. This CDR3 comprises 12 residues. CDR1 MDHEN and CDR2 SYDVKM come from the germline V gene. This CDR3 is CASKIPNTEAFF. The CDR3 DNA reads TGTGCCAGCAAAATCCCGAACACTGAAGCTTTCTTT.

About this clonotype itself: This may arise from a read error, as a much more abundant clone is one base away. The chain uses TRBV7-6 and TRBJ1-5; tentative D call: TRBD1 (5 bases). CDR1 and CDR2 (germline): SGHVS, FNYEAQ. The CDR3 contains 16 residues. The germline V and J ends were trimmed by 4 bases and 1 base, with 14 bases remaining between them. The CDR3: CASSSSARQSNQPQHF. The CDR3 DNA follows: TGTGCCAGCAGCTCATCTGCCCGACAGAGCAATCAGCCCCAGCATTTT.

The rearrangement links TRBV5-6 to TRBJ1-1, with D possibly TRBD1 on 5 matching bases. The germline V gene has CDR1 SGHDT and CDR2 YYEEEE. The CDR3 spans 17 residues. V lost 2 bases, J lost 0 bases, and 17 bases lay in between. The CDR3 coding sequence is TGTGCCAGCAGCTTACCCCCGGGGCCTGTAGTGAACACTGAAGCTTTCTTT. It yields the protein CASSLPPGPVVNTEAFF.

The V and J genes are TRBV19 and TRBJ1-1, with D perhaps TRBD1 (6 bases). The CDR3 extends over 14 amino acids. CDR1 and CDR2 from the germline V gene are LNHDA and SQIVND (reference sequence). V was clipped by 8 bases and J by 7 bases, with 20 bases between them. CDR3 loop: CASFRGGRGIEAFF. Written as DNA, the CDR3 is TGTGCCAGTTTCCGAGGGGGAAGAGGAATTGAAGCTTTCTTT.

V usage is TRBV6-5 and J usage is TRBJ2-7, with D perhaps matching TRBD1 (6 bases). This CDR3 comprises 13 residues. CDR1 and CDR2 (germline): MNHEY, SVGAGI. V lost 2 bases and J 5 bases, leaving 10 bases between the germline ends. The CDR3 coding sequence is TGTGCCAGCAGTTACACAACAGGGAACGAGCAGTACTTC. Encoded protein: CASSYTTGNEQYF.

The chain uses TRBV5-6 and TRBJ2-5, with D possibly TRBD1 on 8 matching bases. The CDR3 is 17 amino acids. V dropped 2 bases and J dropped 2 bases, with 19 bases sitting between them. Germline assignment: CDR1 SGHDT and CDR2 YYEEEE. The CDR3 bases are TGTGCCAGCAGCTTTTACAGGGGGGGAAATAGGCAAGAGACCCAGTACTTC. This gives the protein CASSFYRGGNRQETQYF.

This clonotype was detected many times. The V call is TRBV7-2, the J call TRBJ2-2; 7 bases line up with TRBD1. Germline V gene lookup returns CDR1 SGHTA and CDR2 FQGNSA. The CDR3 length is 16 residues. Losses at the gene ends were 5 bases for V and 2 bases for J; bases not matched to a gene: 8. The CDR3: CASSVQGQINTGELFF. CDR3 nucleotide sequence: TGTGCCAGCAGCGTACAGGGACAGATTAACACCGGGGAGCTGTTTTTT.

This clonotype was counted at least ten times. The V and J genes are TRBV5-5 and TRBJ1-5; D uncertain. The V gene lost 1 base and the J gene lost 9 bases, with 14 bases spanning the gap. Germline lookup yields CDR1 SGHKS and CDR2 YYEKEE (reference sequence). This CDR3 contains 14 residues. CDR3 in amino acids: CASSLRITAAPQHF. As DNA, the CDR3 is TGTGCCAGCAGCTTGAGGATTACGGCTGCGCCCCAGCATTTT.